A single sample is the source of the 30 T cell receptor beta chains below, sequenced in a study of monozygotic twins with inflammatory bowel disease. TCRdb reprocessed the 5' RACE reads and reports one entry per CDR3 protein, with no DNA. The sample includes a few hundred thousand distinct CDR3 sequences. Sequencing was performed on blood. The receptors were sampled from a human donor with ulcerative colitis or Crohn's disease, or a healthy co-twin of an affected twin (not recorded which).

The V gene is TRBV5-6, the J gene TRBJ2-1; TCRdb names TRBD1, which stays unverified in the absence of DNA. CDR1 is SGHDT and CDR2 is YYEEEE in the germline V gene. This CDR3 region has 13 residues. The CDR3 region is CASSSYQGGEQFF.

The gene calls are TRBV6-1 and TRBJ2-7; TCRdb designates TRBD1, a call that cannot be tested without DNA. This CDR3 has 15 amino acids. The germline V gene encodes CDR1 MNHNS and CDR2 SASEGT. The CDR3 reads CASSEVGQGSYEQYF.

The CDR3 reads CASSFRQEAPHEQFF. This chain joins TRBV27 and TRBJ2-1; TCRdb's D gene call, TRBD1, goes unchecked for lack of DNA. Looked up from germline, CDR1 is MNHEY and CDR2 is SMNVEV (reference sequence). CDR3 size: 15 residues.

The chain links TRBV7-9 to TRBJ2-5; the D call of TRBD2 rests on TCRdb alone, since no DNA is present to check it. Germline loops: CDR1 SEHNR, CDR2 FQNEAQ (reference sequence). CDR3 size: 16 residues. The CDR3 sequence is CASSLVLAGGDETQYF.

The chain couples TRBV10-3 to TRBJ1-2. The CDR3 loop spans 12 amino acids. The germline V gene encodes CDR1 ENHRY and CDR2 SYGVKD. CDR3 protein: CAIRSGNYGYTF.

This chain uses TRBV20-1 with TRBJ2-1; checking the TCRdb D call of TRBD2 is not possible without DNA. In germline, CDR1 is DFQATT, CDR2 SNEGSKA (reference sequence). This CDR3 spans 14 amino acids. CDR3 amino acids: CSATSGGLHNEQFF.

The CDR3 sequence: CASSPLTSGANVLTF. The chain is built from TRBV27 and TRBJ2-6. The CDR3 totals 15 residues. CDR1 is MNHEY, CDR2 SMNVEV, per germline (reference sequence).

This chain uses TRBV4-1 with TRBJ2-2; TCRdb selects TRBD2, and the lack of DNA leaves this call unchecked. The CDR3 loop spans 19 amino acids. Germline V gene sequence: CDR1 MGHRA, CDR2 YSYEKL. The CDR3: CASSHPTSGRRSNTGELFF.

The V gene is TRBV9, the J gene TRBJ2-2. CDR3 length equals 15 residues. Germline V gene lookup returns CDR1 SGDLS and CDR2 YYNGEE. The CDR3 is CASSVVGANTGELFF.

This chain joins TRBV9 and TRBJ2-2; as DNA is missing, the TRBD1 call by TCRdb cannot be tested. The CDR3 extends over 16 amino acids. CDR1 is SGDLS, CDR2 YYNGEE, per germline. The chain's CDR3 is CASSVYDRVNTGELFF.

The chain has TRBV10-3 and TRBJ2-1; no DNA is available, so the TRBD1 call from TCRdb remains unchecked. Germline V gene sequence: CDR1 ENHRY, CDR2 SYGVKD. The length of the CDR3 is 15 residues. CDR3 residues: CAISSRGTSSYEQFF.

The J gene is TRBJ2-2, the V gene TRBV5-6; the TCRdb D gene call, TRBD2, has no DNA to confirm it. CDR1 is SGHDT and CDR2 is YYEEEE in the germline V gene. This CDR3 is built from 16 residues. The CDR3 loop is CASSYRETSPTGELFF.

The J gene is TRBJ2-1, the V gene TRBV30. The CDR3 totals 11 residues. Looked up from germline, CDR1 is GTSNPN and CDR2 is SVGIG (reference sequence). CDR3 sequence reads: CAWSWRNEQFF. The full variable domain, completed using reference TRBV30 and TRBJ2-1, is SQTIHQWPATLVQPVGSPLSLECTVEGTSNPNLYWYRQAAGRGLQLLFYSVGIGQISSEVPQNLSASRPQDRQFILSSKKLLLSDSGFYLCAWSWRNEQFFGPGTRLTVL.

This rearrangement joins TRBV20-1 to TRBJ1-4. The CDR3 is made up of 12 amino acids. Germline lookup yields CDR1 DFQATT and CDR2 SNEGSKA (reference sequence). The CDR3 reads CSARVGREKLFF.

The gene calls are TRBV27 and TRBJ2-2; the D gene TCRdb calls, TRBD1, cannot be checked with no DNA. Germline V gene data show CDR1 as MNHEY and CDR2 as SMNVEV (reference sequence). The CDR3 is made up of 15 amino acids. CDR3 residues: CATQRGTAGTGELFF.

The rearrangement joins TRBV6-6 to TRBJ2-2. Germline V gene sequence: CDR1 MNHNY, CDR2 SVGAGI (reference sequence). CDR3 length equals 13 residues. This CDR3 reads CASTVQGIGELFF.

J is TRBJ2-5 and V is TRBV25-1; TCRdb designates TRBD1, a call that cannot be tested without DNA. The CDR3 loop spans 15 amino acids. Germline V gives CDR1 MGHDK, CDR2 SYGVNS. The CDR3 sequence: CASSEPRTGPETQYF.

The V gene is TRBV9, the J gene TRBJ1-6; without DNA, the TCRdb call of TRBD1 cannot be checked. The V gene's germline CDR1 is SGDLS and CDR2 YYNGEE. The CDR3 is 14 amino acids. The CDR3 here is CASSEAGSRATLHF.

V is TRBV11-2 and J is TRBJ2-4; there is no DNA to check the TCRdb D call of TRBD2. This CDR3 has 13 amino acids. The germline gives CDR1 SGHAT, CDR2 FQNNGV. CDR3 sequence: CASSMTIKNIQYF.

The V and J genes are TRBV3-1 and TRBJ2-7; TCRdb's D call, TRBD1, is unchecked because there is no DNA. The CDR3 loop spans 16 amino acids. Germline CDR1 LGHDT, CDR2 YNNKEL (reference sequence). CDR3 residues: CASSRYSGQSSYEQYF.

This chain links TRBV5-1 with TRBJ2-3; there is no DNA to check the TCRdb D call of TRBD2. Germline CDR1 is SGHRS and CDR2 is YFSETQ. The CDR3 consists of 15 residues. This CDR3 reads CASSSGLAGEDTQYF.

The chain has TRBV7-2 and TRBJ2-7; TCRdb calls TRBD1, which cannot be checked without DNA. This CDR3 has 16 amino acids. CDR1 and CDR2 (germline): SGHTA, FQGNSA. The CDR3 loop reads CASSTVSGTVGYEQYF. The whole variable domain, remainder taken from reference TRBV7-2 and TRBJ2-7, is GAGVSQSPSNKVTEKGKDVELRCDPISGHTALYWYRQSLGQGLEFLIYFQGNSAPDKSGLPSDRFSAERTGGSVSTLTIQRTQQEDSAVYLCASSTVSGTVGYEQYFGPGTRLTVT.

This sequence joins TRBV29-1 and TRBJ2-1; TCRdb's D gene call, TRBD1, goes unchecked for lack of DNA. CDR1 SQVTM and CDR2 ANQGSEA come from the germline V gene. The CDR3 extends over 13 amino acids. The CDR3 protein is CSVDGTGSWEQFF.

V usage is TRBV19 and J usage is TRBJ2-2. The germline V gene has CDR1 LNHDA and CDR2 SQIVND (reference sequence). The length of the CDR3 is 14 residues. CDR3: CASSIDWATGELFF.

The chain employs TRBV5-6 and TRBJ1-5. From germline, CDR1 is SGHDT and CDR2 YYEEEE. The length of the CDR3 is 13 residues. The CDR3 loop reads CASSLYLGQPQHF.

The V call is TRBV5-4, the J call TRBJ2-5; without DNA, the TCRdb call of TRBD2 cannot be checked. Germline loops: CDR1 SGHNT, CDR2 YYREEE (reference sequence). The CDR3 consists of 14 residues. The CDR3 spells CASSEAGGRETQYF.

This sequence joins TRBV4-2 and TRBJ2-3; TCRdb's D call, TRBD2, is unchecked because there is no DNA. There are 19 residues in the CDR3. CDR1 LGHNA and CDR2 YNFKEQ come from the germline V gene. This CDR3 reads CASSPVPGLAGRSTDTQYF.

The chain employs TRBV5-1 and TRBJ1-2. The CDR3 covers 15 residues. Per the germline V gene, CDR1 is SGHRS and CDR2 is YFSETQ. CDR3 protein: CASSPRPMSDYGYTF.

The chain joins TRBV10-2 to TRBJ2-7; TCRdb's D call, TRBD1, is unchecked because there is no DNA. Germline V gene sequence: CDR1 WSHSY, CDR2 SAAADI. The CDR3 loop spans 15 amino acids. The CDR3 sequence: CASSESAGPSYEQYF.

The chain's CDR3 is CASSMDKDNEQFF. The genes are TRBV7-3 and TRBJ2-1; TCRdb designates TRBD1, a call that cannot be tested without DNA. This CDR3 spans 13 amino acids. The germline CDR1 and CDR2 sequences are SGHTA and FQGTGA.